This entry is about one TCR beta chain. The antigen is not known. The entry originates in a study of T cell responses to AZD1222 COVID-19 vaccine. About the study: Some second doses came at about 4 weeks and others at about 12 weeks; these were pooled. Study-wide findings and caveats: Spike-wide coverage was observed for vaccine-associated CD4 TCRs, with dominant responses at 160-218 and 743-854. Close to half of all spike-specific TCRs reportedly target regions of the variants that are unmutated. Baseline antibody screening turned up just a handful of seropositive AZD1222 recipients.

Some clones are missing from TCRdb's copy, which holds only in-frame ones; the method was immunoSEQ multiplex PCR. The sample consists of more than 95,000 clones, approximately 92% of them appearing once. Trimming pared 5 bases from V and 4 bases from J, leaving 18 bases between. The germline gives CDR1 SEHNR, CDR2 FQNEAQ (reference sequence). The CDR3 is 15 amino acids. The rearrangement joins TRBV7-9 to TRBJ2-7, with D possibly TRBD1 on 6 matching bases. The clonotype originates from an adult in good health. This material consisted of peripheral blood, taken on day 0 of AZD1222 vaccination. CDR3 protein: CASSPYMTGPYEQYF. The CDR3 nucleotides read TGTGCCAGCAGCCCCTATATGACAGGCCCTTACGAGCAGTACTTC.